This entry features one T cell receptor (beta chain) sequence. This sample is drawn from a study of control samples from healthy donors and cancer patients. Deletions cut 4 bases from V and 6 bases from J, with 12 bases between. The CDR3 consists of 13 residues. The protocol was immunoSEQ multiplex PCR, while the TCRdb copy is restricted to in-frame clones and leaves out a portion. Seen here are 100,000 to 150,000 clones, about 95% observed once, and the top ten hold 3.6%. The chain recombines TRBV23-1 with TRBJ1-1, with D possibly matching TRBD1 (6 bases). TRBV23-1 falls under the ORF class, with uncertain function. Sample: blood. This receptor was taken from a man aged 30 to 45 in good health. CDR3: CASSPRQDPEAFF. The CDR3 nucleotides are TGCGCCAGCAGTCCTCGACAGGACCCTGAAGCTTTCTTT.